These 18 T cell receptor beta chains share one sample of origin, sequenced in a study of T cell repertoires in cytomegalovirus infection. TCRdb used MiXCR to reprocess the reads, holding one entry per CDR3 protein. The data hold about 440,000 distinct CDR3 sequences, with about 33% observed a single time. Material for sequencing was PBMCs. These receptors originate from a human donor in good health (CMV status not recorded). Some clones in this sample may be carry-over from other donors' samples.

This chain joins TRBV4-1 and TRBJ2-1; no definite D call. Germline CDR1 MGHRA, CDR2 YSYEKL. The CDR3 is 16 residues long. The V end lost 6 bases, the J end lost 4 bases, and 19 bases lay between the germline ends. CDR3 in amino acids: CASSRSPADVYNEQFF. The CDR3 DNA reads TGCGCCAGCAGTAGAAGCCCAGCCGACGTATACAATGAGCAGTTCTTC.

The rearrangement links TRBV24-1 to TRBJ1-5; the match to TRBD1 covers 7 bases. Germline V lookup: CDR1 KGHDR, CDR2 SFDVKD. Losses at the gene ends were 4 bases for V and 6 bases for J; bases not matched to a gene: 11. The CDR3 sequence is 16 residues long. The CDR3 bases are TGTGCCACCAGTGACCCGCGGACAGGTGTATCTCAGCCCCAGCATTTT. It codes for CATSDPRTGVSQPQHF.

V gene TRBV6-1 combines with J gene TRBJ2-1; D is unclear. CDR1 is MNHNS and CDR2 is SASEGT in the germline V gene. V lost 10 bases and J 4 bases, leaving 17 bases between the germline ends. The CDR3 covers 14 residues. CDR3 loop: CAIIQGPEYNEQFF. The CDR3 nucleotides read TGTGCCATCATTCAAGGGCCCGAATACAATGAGCAGTTCTTC.

On this clonotype itself: The CDR3 carries no conserved terminal phenylalanine or tryptophan, so it likely arises from a read error. The chain couples TRBV3-1 to TRBJ2-1; the D gene is possibly TRBD2 (5 bases). With 0 bases removed from V and 7 bases from J, the gap between germline ends came to 13 bases. The CDR3 extends over 15 amino acids. CDR1 is LGHDT and CDR2 is YNNKEL in the germline V gene (reference sequence). The CDR3 nucleotides are TGTGCCAGCAGCCAAGATCTTGGCAGGAGGAATGAGCAGTTCTTA. Protein: CASSQDLGRRNEQFL.

In this sample, this clonotype turned up a few times. The rearrangement uses TRBV12-3 or TRBV12-4 and TRBJ1-5; a weak D match, TRBD1 (5 bases). The germline V and J ends were trimmed by 7 bases and 2 bases, with 18 bases remaining between them. This CDR3 has 16 residues. The CDR3 coding sequence is TGTGCCAGCACCCTCGGCTTGGGGGTCGGCAATCAGCCCCAGCATTTT. Amino acid sequence: CASTLGLGVGNQPQHF.

This clonotype was observed a handful of times. The rearrangement links TRBV5-4 to TRBJ1-1, with 8 positions matching TRBD1. Unmatched junction bases numbered 10, after V lost 3 bases and J lost 3 bases. There are 16 residues in the CDR3. Germline V gene sequence: CDR1 SGHNT, CDR2 YYREEE (reference sequence). The CDR3 bases are TGTGCCAGCAGCTGGGGCAGGGGGCTAGGGGACACTGAAGCTTTCTTT. The encoded protein is CASSWGRGLGDTEAFF.

This clonotype was counted a few times. The chain uses TRBV7-9 and TRBJ1-4, with 8 nucleotides matching TRBD1. CDR3 length: 17 amino acids. The V segment lost 5 bases and the J segment 4 bases; nucleotides outside the gene matches: 12. Germline V gives CDR1 SEHNR, CDR2 FQNEAQ (reference sequence). CDR3 nucleotides: TGTGCCAGCAGCCCTGATGGACAGGGCGAACATAATGAAAAACTGTTTTTT. Protein: CASSPDGQGEHNEKLFF.

The chain links TRBV4-2 to TRBJ1-1; D perhaps matches TRBD1 (6 bases). Trimming cost V 1 base and J 5 bases, with 14 bases left between them. The germline gives CDR1 LGHNA, CDR2 YNFKEQ. The CDR3 is 15 residues long. The CDR3 region has the DNA TGTGCCAGCAGCCAAGCGGGCAGGGGCGGGACTGAAGCTTTCTTT. Translation gives CASSQAGRGGTEAFF.

This clonotype appeared many times. The chain has TRBV7-8 and TRBJ1-5; perhaps TRBD1 as D (6 bases). Trimming removed 0 bases at V and 4 bases at J, with 19 bases between. The germline CDR1 and CDR2 sequences are SGHVS and FQNEAQ. This CDR3 region has 18 residues. The CDR3 DNA is TGTGCCAGCAGCTTAGCGCTTCTTCGACAGGCAAGAAATCAGCCCCAGCATTTT. Its translation: CASSLALLRQARNQPQHF.

The V and J genes are TRBV28 and TRBJ1-4; 7 nucleotides line up with TRBD1. The CDR3 loop spans 19 amino acids. V gave up 4 bases and J gave up 0 bases; unmatched junction bases: 14. In germline, CDR1 is MDHEN, CDR2 SYDVKM. CDR3 residues: CASSSPRGTAASTNEKLFF. The CDR3 DNA reads TGTGCCAGCAGTTCCCCCCGCGGGACAGCAGCTTCAACTAATGAAAAACTGTTTTTT.

This clonotype was seen ten or more times. The gene calls are TRBV7-9 and TRBJ2-5, with D hard to call. From germline, CDR1 is SEHNR and CDR2 FQNEAQ (reference sequence). CDR3 length equals 14 residues. Trimming cost V 1 base and J 9 bases, with 15 bases left between them. The CDR3 protein is CASSLVGTSSAQYF. The CDR3 DNA follows: TGTGCCAGCAGCTTAGTCGGCACCTCGTCGGCCCAGTACTTC. Filled out from reference TRBV7-9 and TRBJ2-5, the complete variable domain reads DTGVSQNPRHKITKRGQNVTFRCDPISEHNRLYWYRQTLGQGPEFLTYFQNEAQLEKSRLLSDRFSAERPKGSFSTLEIQRTEQGDSAMYLCASSLVGTSSAQYFGPGTRLLVL.

Note on this clonotype: Mismatch with germline at one junction end may stem from a read error. The CDR3 is CASSEEVWGSYEQYF. CDR3 bases: TGTGCCAGCAGCGAAGAGGTGTGGGGTTCCTACGAGCAGTACTTC. The chain couples TRBV3-1 to TRBJ2-7; no reliable D call. This CDR3 has 15 amino acids. Germline V gene data show CDR1 as LGHDT and CDR2 as YNNKEL (reference sequence).

The genes are TRBV29-1 and TRBJ2-3; no reliable D call. This CDR3 has 10 residues. Per the germline V gene, CDR1 is SQVTM and CDR2 is ANQGSEA. Trimming took off 4 bases at V and 5 bases at J, with 4 bases between the two ends. This CDR3 is CSVGGDTQYF. The CDR3 DNA reads TGCAGCGTTGGGGGAGATACGCAGTATTTT.

This clonotype appeared a few times. The germline gene is not matched at one end of the junction; a read error may be the cause. The chain recombines TRBV6-5 with TRBJ2-2; D might be TRBD1 or TRBD2, each matching 5 bases. CDR3 length: 14 amino acids. Germline values: CDR1 MNHEY, CDR2 SVGAGI. CDR3 DNA: TGTGCCAGCCGGGACCGGGCGAATACCGGGGAGCTGTTTTTT. This codes for CASRDRANTGELFF.

This clonotype was recorded a few times. The chain recombines TRBV28 with TRBJ1-1, with 7 bases that match TRBD1. Per the germline V gene, CDR1 is MDHEN and CDR2 is SYDVKM. The CDR3 runs to 13 residues. J was trimmed by 11 bases and V by 4 bases; bases with no gene match: 10. CDR3 in amino acids: CASSSTGPGGAFF. CDR3 nucleotides: TGTGCCAGCAGTTCGACAGGGCCGGGTGGTGCTTTCTTT.

The sample holds a few counts of this clonotype. The V gene is TRBV7-9, the J gene TRBJ2-1; 7 nucleotides line up with TRBD2. The V gene end was trimmed by 3 bases and the J gene end by 5 bases; junction bases not matched to a gene: 10. CDR1 and CDR2 from the germline V gene are SEHNR and FQNEAQ (reference sequence). The CDR3 runs 16 residues. The CDR3 sequence is CASSLGGGTPNNEQFF. CDR3 coding DNA: TGTGCCAGCAGCTTGGGCGGGGGAACTCCAAACAATGAGCAGTTCTTC.

In its sample, this clonotype was seen a few times. The chain combines TRBV7-8 with TRBJ1-5; 7 nucleotides match TRBD1. The CDR3 is 15 amino acids. The germline V gene has CDR1 SGHVS and CDR2 FQNEAQ. J was trimmed by 6 bases and V by 5 bases; bases with no gene match: 10. CDR3 in DNA: TGTGCCAGCAGCCCGGGGCAGGGGGGGGTTCAGCCCCAGCATTTT. It translates to CASSPGQGGVQPQHF.

This clonotype has ten or more counts. The chain joins TRBV7-6 to TRBJ2-2; tentatively, D is TRBD1 (6 bases). The CDR3 spans 13 residues. Trimming took 5 bases from V and 8 from J, leaving 12 bases between them. In germline, CDR1 is SGHVS, CDR2 FNYEAQ. CDR3 DNA sequence: TGTGCCAGCAGCCTGGACAGATCTGGGGAGCTGTTTTTT. This translates into CASSLDRSGELFF.